This TCR beta chain stems from a study of molecular identifiers for immune sequencing clone quantification. Trimming took 4 bases from V and 7 from J, leaving 14 bases between them. The CDR3 covers 15 residues. Germline V gene lookup returns CDR1 LGHNA and CDR2 YNFKEQ. Bulk libraries came from a prior protocol with listed TCR primers. TCRdb re-called the PCR reads through MiXCR, storing one row per CDR3 protein. Of about 330,000 distinct CDR3 sequences in the sample, roughly 24% were seen once. Sequenced: naive CD8+ T cells from blood, with Jurkat cell RNA spiked in. The subset: FACS-sorted CD8+CD4-CCR7+CD45RA+ naive T cells. The rearrangement joins TRBV4-2 to TRBJ1-6; D unclear. The receptor was derived from a human donor in good health. Some libraries in this study had Jurkat cell RNA spiked in. CDR3 amino acids: CASSPFWERNSPLHF. CDR3 DNA sequence: TGTGCCAGCAGCCCTTTTTGGGAGCGAAATTCACCCCTCCACTTT.